These T cell receptor beta chains were read from a single sample in a study of OX40 agonist ivuxolimab in advanced cancers. Some clones are missing from TCRdb's copy, which holds only in-frame ones; the method was immunoSEQ multiplex PCR. The sample carries roughly 100,000 clones, about nine tenths recorded once. The sequenced sample was CD4+ or CD8+ T cells sorted from blood, obtained in a trial of the OX40 agonist ivuxolimab. The source of these receptors is an adult with an advanced solid tumor such as melanoma, head and neck, liver or kidney cancer. The CDR3 runs from the conserved cysteine through the conserved F or W. Fields, in order: D gene, J gene, V gene, clone size, CDR3 protein, CDR3 DNA. The D gene is left open where the match is weak. A row's size may be missing; if present it is once, few, many or a size class.

d_call: TRBD1
j_call: TRBJ2-2
v_call: TRBV19
clone_size: -
cdr3_aa: CASSRQGGGELFF
cdr3_nt: TGTGCCAGTAGCCGACAGGGTGGCGGGGAGCTGTTTTTT

d_call: TRBD1
j_call: TRBJ1-4
v_call: TRBV6-5
clone_size: once
cdr3_aa: CASSYTYRGLNEKLFF
cdr3_nt: TGTGCCAGCAGTTACACCTACAGGGGACTGAATGAAAAACTGTTTTTT

d_call: -
j_call: TRBJ1-5
v_call: TRBV19
clone_size: -
cdr3_aa: CASSTLQARGNQPQHF
cdr3_nt: TGTGCCAGTAGTACTCTTCAGGCGCGGGGCAATCAGCCCCAGCATTTT

d_call: -
j_call: TRBJ1-6
v_call: TRBV5-1
clone_size: few
cdr3_aa: CASSLEGRLFSPLHF
cdr3_nt: TGCGCCAGCAGCTTGGAGGGACGCCTTTTTTCACCCCTCCACTTT

d_call: -
j_call: TRBJ2-1
v_call: TRBV9
clone_size: -
cdr3_aa: CASSVRPSGSYNEQFF
cdr3_nt: TGTGCCAGCAGCGTTCGGCCTTCGGGCTCCTACAATGAGCAGTTCTTC

d_call: -
j_call: TRBJ1-3
v_call: TRBV7-2
clone_size: -
cdr3_aa: CASSSNPGNTIYF
cdr3_nt: TGTGCCAGCAGCTCCAACCCGGGAAACACCATATATTTT

d_call: -
j_call: TRBJ1-1
v_call: TRBV29-1
clone_size: once
cdr3_aa: CSVRFPNTEAFF
cdr3_nt: TGCAGCGTACGTTTTCCGAACACTGAAGCTTTCTTT

d_call: TRBD2
j_call: TRBJ2-7
v_call: TRBV9
clone_size: -
cdr3_aa: CASSKRDGRGQYF
cdr3_nt: TGTGCCAGCAGCAAGCGGGACGGGAGGGGACAGTACTTC

d_call: -
j_call: TRBJ1-6
v_call: TRBV19
clone_size: -
cdr3_aa: CASSISSGGNSPLHF
cdr3_nt: TGTGCCAGTAGTATCTCGAGCGGGGGTAATTCACCCCTCCACTTT

d_call: TRBD1
j_call: TRBJ1-2
v_call: TRBV6-1
clone_size: -
cdr3_aa: CASTEAGTGGGGYTF
cdr3_nt: TGTGCCAGCACTGAAGCCGGGACAGGGGGCGGTGGCTACACCTTC

d_call: -
j_call: TRBJ2-5
v_call: TRBV7-2
clone_size: -
cdr3_aa: CASSQDGTRGTQYF
cdr3_nt: TGTGCCAGCAGCCAAGACGGGACAAGGGGGACCCAGTACTTC

d_call: -
j_call: TRBJ1-1
v_call: TRBV12-5
clone_size: -
cdr3_aa: CASGLSRGRAFF
cdr3_nt: TGTGCTAGTGGTTTGTCCCGGGGCAGAGCTTTCTTT

d_call: -
j_call: TRBJ1-5
v_call: TRBV7-9
clone_size: -
cdr3_aa: CASSLEKGNQPQHF
cdr3_nt: TGTGCCAGCAGCTTAGAGAAAGGGAACCAGCCCCAGCATTTT

d_call: TRBD2
j_call: TRBJ2-3
v_call: TRBV5-6
clone_size: once
cdr3_aa: CASSRIAGGPDTQYF
cdr3_nt: TGTGCCAGCAGCCGCATAGCGGGGGGGCCAGATACGCAGTATTTT

d_call: -
j_call: TRBJ1-6
v_call: TRBV20-1
clone_size: few
cdr3_aa: CSARENSPLHF
cdr3_nt: TGCAGTGCTAGAGAAAATTCACCCCTCCACTTT

d_call: TRBD1
j_call: TRBJ2-5
v_call: TRBV18
clone_size: -
cdr3_aa: CASSPRGRGLETQYF
cdr3_nt: TGTGCCAGCTCACCACGGGGCAGGGGGTTGGAGACCCAGTACTTC

d_call: -
j_call: TRBJ1-5
v_call: TRBV10-3
clone_size: -
cdr3_aa: CAISEQGLGQPQHF
cdr3_nt: TGTGCCATCAGTGAGCAGGGGTTGGGTCAGCCCCAGCATTTT

d_call: -
j_call: TRBJ1-5
v_call: TRBV2
clone_size: few
cdr3_aa: CASSGGPVRPNQPQHF
cdr3_nt: TGTGCCAGCAGTGGGGGCCCGGTCCGCCCCAATCAGCCCCAGCATTTT

d_call: -
j_call: TRBJ2-7
v_call: TRBV5-5
clone_size: -
cdr3_aa: CASSTRDGSYEQYF
cdr3_nt: TGTGCCAGCAGCACCCGGGACGGCTCCTACGAGCAGTACTTC

d_call: TRBD1
j_call: TRBJ2-3
v_call: TRBV15
clone_size: few
cdr3_aa: CATSGRQGPSTDTQYF
cdr3_nt: TGTGCCACCAGCGGAAGACAGGGGCCCAGCACAGATACGCAGTATTTT

d_call: -
j_call: TRBJ2-7
v_call: TRBV10-1
clone_size: -
cdr3_aa: CASSESTGSYEQYF
cdr3_nt: TGCGCCAGCAGTGAGTCGACGGGGTCCTACGAGCAGTACTTC

d_call: TRBD1
j_call: TRBJ2-5
v_call: TRBV5-1
clone_size: -
cdr3_aa: CASSRGQGGETQYF
cdr3_nt: TGCGCCAGCAGCCGCGGACAGGGAGGAGAGACCCAGTACTTC

d_call: -
j_call: TRBJ1-2
v_call: TRBV6-5
clone_size: -
cdr3_aa: CASRPRGRANYGYTF
cdr3_nt: TGTGCCAGCAGACCCCGGGGCCGTGCTAACTATGGCTACACCTTC

d_call: -
j_call: TRBJ1-2
v_call: TRBV9
clone_size: -
cdr3_aa: CASSVESGQRGYTF
cdr3_nt: TGTGCCAGCAGCGTAGAGTCGGGGCAACGTGGCTACACCTTC

d_call: -
j_call: TRBJ1-1
v_call: TRBV7-9
clone_size: -
cdr3_aa: CASSSDRNTEAFF
cdr3_nt: TGTGCCAGCAGCTCCGATAGGAACACTGAAGCTTTCTTT

d_call: -
j_call: TRBJ1-5
v_call: TRBV19
clone_size: -
cdr3_aa: CASSIVTGRNNQPQHF
cdr3_nt: TGTGCCAGTAGTATAGTTACTGGACGGAACAATCAGCCCCAGCATTTT

d_call: TRBD1
j_call: TRBJ1-6
v_call: TRBV5-4
clone_size: -
cdr3_aa: CASSYAGTGNSPLHF
cdr3_nt: TGTGCCAGCAGCTACGCGGGGACAGGGAATTCACCCCTCCACTTT

d_call: -
j_call: TRBJ2-7
v_call: TRBV10-1
clone_size: -
cdr3_aa: CASSEGPTRTCSYEQYF
cdr3_nt: TGCGCCAGCAGTGAAGGACCTACAAGGACATGCTCCTACGAGCAGTACTTC

d_call: -
j_call: TRBJ1-2
v_call: TRBV18
clone_size: once
cdr3_aa: CASSPYTGTPNYGYTF
cdr3_nt: TGTGCCAGCTCACCTTACACCGGGACACCTAACTATGGCTACACCTTC

d_call: TRBD1
j_call: TRBJ1-2
v_call: TRBV7-3
clone_size: -
cdr3_aa: CASSTRTGPNYGYTF
cdr3_nt: TGTGCCAGCAGCACCCGGACAGGGCCCAACTATGGCTACACCTTC

d_call: TRBD2
j_call: TRBJ2-1
v_call: TRBV9
clone_size: -
cdr3_aa: CASSPRGLAGGNEQFF
cdr3_nt: TGTGCCAGCAGCCCACGCGGACTAGCGGGGGGTAATGAGCAGTTCTTC

d_call: -
j_call: TRBJ2-3
v_call: TRBV7-6
clone_size: -
cdr3_aa: CASSHRADTQYF
cdr3_nt: TGTGCCAGCAGCCACAGGGCGGATACGCAGTATTTT

d_call: -
j_call: TRBJ1-3
v_call: TRBV7-9
clone_size: once
cdr3_aa: CASSPPPNTIYF
cdr3_nt: TGTGCCAGCAGCCCCCCCCCAAACACCATATATTTT

d_call: -
j_call: TRBJ2-7
v_call: TRBV4-2
clone_size: -
cdr3_aa: CASSQEWAPLGAYEQYF
cdr3_nt: TGTGCCAGCAGCCAAGAGTGGGCCCCACTCGGCGCCTACGAGCAGTACTTC

d_call: TRBD2
j_call: TRBJ2-7
v_call: TRBV25-1
clone_size: -
cdr3_aa: CASSEYRRGASYEQYF
cdr3_nt: TGTGCCAGCAGTGAATACAGGCGGGGGGCCTCCTACGAGCAGTACTTC

d_call: -
j_call: TRBJ1-1
v_call: TRBV11-1
clone_size: -
cdr3_aa: CASSRPPDTEAFF
cdr3_nt: TGTGCCAGCAGCCGGCCACCGGACACTGAAGCTTTCTTT

d_call: -
j_call: TRBJ2-3
v_call: TRBV4-2
clone_size: -
cdr3_aa: CASSQNPGDTQYF
cdr3_nt: TGTGCCAGCAGCCAAAATCCGGGGGATACGCAGTATTTT

d_call: -
j_call: TRBJ1-2
v_call: TRBV5-1
clone_size: -
cdr3_aa: CASSLAGNGYTF
cdr3_nt: TGCGCCAGCAGCTTGGCAGGGAATGGCTACACCTTC

d_call: TRBD2
j_call: TRBJ2-5
v_call: TRBV5-1
clone_size: -
cdr3_aa: CASSLAGTSGLETQYF
cdr3_nt: TGCGCCAGCAGCTTGGCTGGGACTAGCGGGTTGGAGACCCAGTACTTC

d_call: -
j_call: TRBJ2-5
v_call: TRBV19
clone_size: -
cdr3_aa: CASSNGAGARETQYF
cdr3_nt: TGTGCCAGTAGTAATGGGGCCGGGGCGAGGGAGACCCAGTACTTC